Sequencing of this T cell receptor (beta chain) was carried out in a study of T-cell memory formation after mild COVID-19. Study-wide context: Clusters were largely donor specific. Overall study results and limits: Whereas later expanders leaned CD4+, clones contracting day 15 to 85 showed a balanced CD4/CD8 makeup. That cross-reactive memory joined was suggested by some responding clones appearing in pre-infection memory. CD4+ contracting clones lay mainly in CM and EM, CD8+ ones in EMRA.

TCRdb reprocessed the 5' RACE reads via MiXCR and lists one record per CDR3 protein. The sample contains about 430,000 distinct CDR3 sequences, approximately 18% of which appear only once. Turning to this clonotype: The antigen is unknown.

The CDR3 consists of 14 residues. The V and J ends lost 4 bases and 7 bases, in that order; junction bases with no gene match: 5. The gene calls are TRBV12-3 or TRBV12-4 and TRBJ2-2; the match to TRBD1 covers 8 bases. Sequenced: PBMCs or a T cell subset sorted from them (not recorded which). The clonotype originates from a man in his late teens or twenties who had mild COVID-19 (a few samples of this study predate the infection). Cell type and time point are not known. The CDR3 region is CASSSGQGDGELFF. The CDR3 DNA sequence: TGTGCCAGCAGTTCAGGACAGGGCGACGGGGAGCTGTTTTTT.